This T cell receptor beta chain was retrieved from a study of shared clonotypes between healthy human individuals. Study results and limitations: Large depth notwithstanding, sorted-subset sequencing proved incomplete by rarefaction. A small donor pool kept down the genetic and exposure-history diversity that was represented.

TCRdb's table, derived via immunoSEQ multiplex PCR, lists solely in-frame clones and lacks some. The sample has hundreds of thousands of clones, around 72% seen once. There are many counts of this clone. Antigen unknown. CDR3 size: 13 residues. CDR1 is GTSNPN, CDR2 SVGIG, per germline (reference sequence). Between the trimmed V and J ends, which lost 0 bases and 8 bases, there was a span of 12 bases. The clonotype originates from a woman aged 25 to 39 in good health. The genes are TRBV30 and TRBJ2-3; D perhaps matches TRBD2 (6 bases). Sequenced: memory CD4+ T cells sorted from blood. Stated subset: CD45RA-negative fraction. The CDR3 is CAWSVGGSVTQYF. In DNA, the CDR3 is TGTGCCTGGAGTGTCGGGGGAAGCGTTACGCAGTATTTT.